This is a list of T cell receptor beta chains from one sample in a study of CD8 T cells in ankylosing spondylitis. TCRdb reprocessed the 5' RACE reads with MiXCR, giving one entry per CDR3 protein. The data contain roughly 230,000 distinct CDR3 sequences, around 8% of them singletons. The sample consisted of blood, either unsorted or a sorted T cell fraction (not recorded which). The receptors were gathered from a female donor with ankylosing spondylitis or in good health (not recorded which). The CDR3 runs from the conserved cysteine through the conserved F or W. The order of the fields is D gene, J gene, clone size, V gene, CDR3 protein, CDR3 DNA. D genes are given only for firm matches. Only some rows state a clone size, as once, few, many or a class for expanded clones.

TRBD2,TRBJ2-7,many,TRBV3-1,CASSQGLASYEQYF,TGTGCCAGCAGCCAAGGACTAGCCTCCTACGAGCAGTACTTC
-,TRBJ2-1,many,TRBV19,CASSTLQQDEQFF,TGTGCCAGTAGCACCCTCCAACAGGATGAGCAGTTCTTC
TRBD2,TRBJ2-3,many,TRBV20-1,CSAPTPLTSGRPDTQYF,TGCAGTGCCCCAACCCCCTTAACTAGCGGGAGGCCAGATACGCAGTATTTT
-,TRBJ2-1,many,TRBV15,CATSRGGTGGVYNEQFF,TGTGCCACCAGCAGAGGGGGAACAGGGGGGGTCTACAATGAGCAGTTCTTC
-,TRBJ2-7,-,TRBV18,CASSPGRSGEQYF,TGTGCCAGCTCACCGGGGCGTAGCGGCGAGCAGTACTTC
TRBD2,TRBJ2-3,many,TRBV5-1,CASSPRLAGENTQYF,TGCGCCAGCAGCCCGCGACTAGCGGGAGAGAATACGCAGTATTTT
-,TRBJ1-1,many,TRBV20-1,CSARGGNTEAFF,TGCAGCGCCAGGGGTGGGAACACTGAAGCTTTCTTT
-,TRBJ1-5,many,TRBV6-1,CASSEARRQVHQPQHF,TGTGCCAGCAGTGAAGCGCGGCGACAGGTCCATCAGCCCCAGCATTTT
-,TRBJ1-1,many,TRBV20-1,CSAVRRTNTEAFF,TGCAGTGCCGTTAGACGGACGAACACTGAAGCTTTCTTT
TRBD2,TRBJ2-2,many,TRBV20-1,CSARRSGSSTGELFF,TGCAGTGCTAGAAGGAGCGGGAGTAGTACCGGGGAGCTGTTTTTT
-,TRBJ2-7,many,TRBV5-1,CASSLGGATYEQYF,TGCGCCAGCAGCTTGGGTGGGGCAACCTACGAGCAGTACTTC
-,TRBJ2-3,many,TRBV12-3/TRBV12-4,CASSLRSRRVPDTQYF,TGTGCCAGCAGCCTCCGTTCACGGAGGGTGCCAGATACGCAGTATTTT
-,TRBJ2-2,many,TRBV9,CASSVRSLGTGELFF,TGTGCCAGCAGCGTTAGATCTCTCGGCACCGGGGAGCTGTTTTTT
TRBD2,TRBJ2-7,many,TRBV20-1,CSARDGRAGSYEQYF,TGCAGTGCTAGGGACGGGAGGGCCGGGTCCTACGAGCAGTACTTC
TRBD2,TRBJ2-1,many,TRBV4-3,CASSQDGLAYNEQFF,TGCGCCAGCAGCCAAGACGGACTAGCCTACAATGAGCAGTTCTTC
TRBD2,TRBJ2-1,many,TRBV20-1,CSASLAGVKDYNEQFF,TGCAGTGCTAGTCTCGCGGGAGTAAAGGACTACAATGAGCAGTTCTTC